This T cell receptor (beta chain) was found in a study of vaccination effects on CD4 cells after COVID-19. The overall study: Antigen-specific CD4+ T cells were expanded with viral peptide pools in the ViraFEST assay before sequencing.

Produced via immunoSEQ multiplex PCR; TCRdb's table is partial and in-frame only. Seen here are about 9,700 clones, about 80% observed once, and the top ten hold roughly a tenth. When nine to ten days of culture had elapsed, CD4+ T cells were isolated. Vaccination of participants consisted of two doses of either the BNT162b2 or mRNA-1273 vaccine. Both day 3 and day 7 saw half the medium replaced with IL-2 medium. A remark on this clone: Its antigen is as yet unknown.

The sequence was collected from a human donor who received a COVID-19 vaccine. This material consisted of CD4+ T cells from PBMCs cultured without peptide, taken after COVID-19 vaccination.

The CDR3 DNA is TGTGCCAGCAGCCAAGATCCGGGAGCGCGATCCTATAATTCACCCCTCCACTTT. This encodes CASSQDPGARSYNSPLHF. The V and J genes are TRBV4-2 and TRBJ1-6; D is ambiguous. This CDR3 region has 18 residues. Trimming took off 0 bases at V and 1 base at J, with 13 bases between the two ends. CDR1 is LGHNA, CDR2 YNFKEQ, per germline.